This TCR beta chain stems from a study of T cell changes during pregnancy in multiple sclerosis. The sample holds a few counts of this clone. Libraries were prepared by immunoSEQ multiplex PCR; TCRdb keeps only in-frame clonotypes and omits some of them. The sample shows under 90,000 clones, 92% of them seen only once. In germline, CDR1 is SEHNR, CDR2 FQNEAQ (reference sequence). V trimming: 4 bases; J trimming: 5 bases; junction bases outside the gene matches: 2. The CDR3 totals 13 residues. The sample consisted of peripheral blood, taken after pregnancy. This clonotype was sampled from a female donor in good health, enrolled as a control in a pregnancy study. This chain links TRBV7-9 with TRBJ2-1; TRBD2 agrees at 7 bases. CDR3 in amino acids: CASSSSGDNEQFF. DNA for the CDR3: TGTGCCAGCAGCTCTAGCGGAGACAATGAGCAGTTCTTC.